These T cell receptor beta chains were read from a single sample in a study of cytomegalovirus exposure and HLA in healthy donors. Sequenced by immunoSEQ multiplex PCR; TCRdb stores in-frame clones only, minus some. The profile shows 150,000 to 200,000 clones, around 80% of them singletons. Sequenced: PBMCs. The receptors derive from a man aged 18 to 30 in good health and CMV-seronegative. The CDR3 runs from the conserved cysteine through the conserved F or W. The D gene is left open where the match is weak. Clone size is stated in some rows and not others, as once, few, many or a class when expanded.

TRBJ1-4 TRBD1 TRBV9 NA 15 TGTGCCAGCAGCGTAGAAGGACAGGGCGATGAAAAACTGTTTTTT CASSVEGQGDEKLFF
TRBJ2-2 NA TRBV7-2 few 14 TGTGCCAGCAGGTCAGGTTCTCTCACCGGGGAGCTGTTTTTT CASRSGSLTGELFF
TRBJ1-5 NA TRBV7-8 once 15 TGTGCCAGCAGCGGCCAACGGGGGAGCAATCAGCCCCAGCATTTT CASSGQRGSNQPQHF
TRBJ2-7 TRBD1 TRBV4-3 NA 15 TGCGCCAGCAGCCAGACTCTGACAGGGGCCTACGAGCAGTACTTC CASSQTLTGAYEQYF
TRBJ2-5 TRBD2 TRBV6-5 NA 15 TGTGCCAGCAGTTACAGTTGGGCGGGGGTAGAGACCCAGTACTTC CASSYSWAGVETQYF
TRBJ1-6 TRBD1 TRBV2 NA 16 TGTGCCAGCAGAGCACGGACAGGGGGTCCGGATTCACCCCTCCACTTT CASRARTGGPDSPLHF
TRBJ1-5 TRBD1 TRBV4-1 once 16 TGCGCCAGCAGCCAAGACTGGACAGGGGGCAATCAGCCCCAGCATTTT CASSQDWTGGNQPQHF
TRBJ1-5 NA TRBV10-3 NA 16 TGTGCCATCAGTGATCCCCGAGAGTCTGGCAATCAGCCCCAGCATTTT CAISDPRESGNQPQHF
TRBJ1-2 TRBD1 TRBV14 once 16 TGTGCCAGCAGCCGGGCGGGGACAGGACATCCTAATGGCTACACCTTC CASSRAGTGHPNGYTF
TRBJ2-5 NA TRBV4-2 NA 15 TGTGCCAGCAGCCAAGAGGGTTGGCGGCAAGAGACCCAGTACTTC CASSQEGWRQETQYF
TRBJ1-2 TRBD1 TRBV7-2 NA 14 TGTGCCAGCAGTGTTACCGGGACAGGGTTGGGCTACACCTTC CASSVTGTGLGYTF
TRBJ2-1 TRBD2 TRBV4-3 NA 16 TGCGCCAGCAGCCAGGGGACTAGCGGGAGAGGAAATGAGCAGTTCTTC CASSQGTSGRGNEQFF
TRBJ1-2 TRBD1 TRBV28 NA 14 TGTGCCAGCAGTTTACGCGGCAGGGGGTGTGGCTACACCTTC CASSLRGRGCGYTF
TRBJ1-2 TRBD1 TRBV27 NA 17 TGTGCCAGCAGCCCCCGGGACAGGGATAGAGTAGAGGATGGCTACACCTTC CASSPRDRDRVEDGYTF
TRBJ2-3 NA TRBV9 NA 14 TGTGCCAGCAGCGTAGACGGGGACACAGATACGCAGTATTTT CASSVDGDTDTQYF
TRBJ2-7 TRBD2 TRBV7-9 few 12 TGTGCCAGCAGCGGGGGGGCCTACGAGCAGTACTTC CASSGGAYEQYF
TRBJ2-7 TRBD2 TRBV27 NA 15 TGTGCCAGCAGTTTACGGGCTAGCGGGACGGGGGAGCAGTACTTC CASSLRASGTGEQYF
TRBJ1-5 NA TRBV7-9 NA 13 TGCGCCAGCAGCCAGAGGATGAATCAGCCCCAGCATTTT CASSQRMNQPQHF
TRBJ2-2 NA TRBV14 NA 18 TGTGCCAGCAGCCAAGTTAATTGGAGCGGAGGGGCCGCCGGGGAGCTGTTTTTT CASSQVNWSGGAAGELFF
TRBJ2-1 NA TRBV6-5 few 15 TGTGCCAGCAGTTATGGCCTAGAGGTCCACAATGAGCAGTTCTTC CASSYGLEVHNEQFF
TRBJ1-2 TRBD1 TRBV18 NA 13 TGTGCCAGCTCACGGACAGGGGGTGACGGCTACACCTTC CASSRTGGDGYTF
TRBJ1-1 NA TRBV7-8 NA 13 TGTGCCAGCAGCTTAGGGCAGAACACTGAAGCTTTCTTT CASSLGQNTEAFF
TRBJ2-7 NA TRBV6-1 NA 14 TGTGCCAGCAGGAACTTTCCCAGGCCCTACGAGCAGTACTTC CASRNFPRPYEQYF
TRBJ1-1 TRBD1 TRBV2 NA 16 TGTGCCAGCAGCGCAAAGCACAGGGGGCTGAACACTGAAGCTTTCTTT CASSAKHRGLNTEAFF
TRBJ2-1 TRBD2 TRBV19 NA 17 TGTGCCAGTAGGAGGGGCCGGACTAGCGGGGGGGTGCGTGAGCAGTTCTTC CASRRGRTSGGVREQFF
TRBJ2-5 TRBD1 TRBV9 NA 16 TGTGCCAGCAGCGTCACCGGGACAGCTTATCAAGAGACCCAGTACTTC CASSVTGTAYQETQYF
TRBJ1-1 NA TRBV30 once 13 TGTGCCTGGAACAGGACACCTAACACTGAAGCTTTCTTT CAWNRTPNTEAFF
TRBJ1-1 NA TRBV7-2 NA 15 TGTGCCAGCAGCTTAGGCCTGGCCTTGAACACTGAAGCTTTCTTT CASSLGLALNTEAFF
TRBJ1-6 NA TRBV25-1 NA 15 TGTGCCAGCAGTTCGCGGGACGGATATAATTCACCCCTCCACTTT CASSSRDGYNSPLHF
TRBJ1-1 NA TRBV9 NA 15 TGTGCCAGCAGCGCAATAGCGGGGGGAAGGACTGAAGCTTTCTTT CASSAIAGGRTEAFF
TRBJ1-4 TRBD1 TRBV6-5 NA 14 TGTGCCAGCAGACCGGGACAGGAGAATGAAAAACTGTTTTTT CASRPGQENEKLFF
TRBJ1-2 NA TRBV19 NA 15 TGTGCCAGTAGTGTCAGCAGGTTGTCGAACTATGGCTACACCTTC CASSVSRLSNYGYTF
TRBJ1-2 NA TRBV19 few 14 TGTGCCTCCCGTCCCCCAGGGAGGGGTTATGGCTACACCTTC CASRPPGRGYGYTF
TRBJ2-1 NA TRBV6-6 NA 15 TGTGCCAGCAGTTACAACGGGGTTTTGGACAATGAGCAGTTCTTC CASSYNGVLDNEQFF
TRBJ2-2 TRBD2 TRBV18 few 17 TGTGCCAGCTCACCACTGGAAAGCGGGGCGAACACCGGGGAGCTGTTTTTT CASSPLESGANTGELFF
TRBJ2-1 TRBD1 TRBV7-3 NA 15 TGTGCCAGCAGCCCGCGGACAGGGGGCTACAATGAGCAGTTCTTC CASSPRTGGYNEQFF
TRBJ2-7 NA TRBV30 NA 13 TGTGCCTGGCAACAGGGGACTGCCTACGAGCAGTACTTC CAWQQGTAYEQYF
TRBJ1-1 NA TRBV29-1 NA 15 TGCAGCGTTGGGCCCCCTTCAGGGGTGAGAACTGAAGCTTTCTTT CSVGPPSGVRTEAFF
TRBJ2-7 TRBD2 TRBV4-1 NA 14 TGCGCCAGCAGCCATTCAGCGGGGGCCTACGAGCAGTACTTC CASSHSAGAYEQYF
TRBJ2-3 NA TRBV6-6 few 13 TGTGCCAGCAGAGGAGGGGACACAGATACGCAGTATTTT CASRGGDTDTQYF
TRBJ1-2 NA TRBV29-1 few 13 TGCAGCGTTGAAGTCAACAGCATCAGCGGCTACACCTTC CSVEVNSISGYTF
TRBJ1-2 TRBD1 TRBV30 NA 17 TGTGCCTGGATCACTCGGGACAGGGTCTATCCCCTCTATGGCTACACCTTC CAWITRDRVYPLYGYTF
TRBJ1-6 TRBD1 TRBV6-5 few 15 TGTGCCAGCAGCCACGACAGGGGTCCGAATTCACCCCTCCACTTT CASSHDRGPNSPLHF
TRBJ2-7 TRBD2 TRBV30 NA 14 TGTGCCTGGACAGAACTAGCGGGAGCCTACGAGCAGTACTTC CAWTELAGAYEQYF
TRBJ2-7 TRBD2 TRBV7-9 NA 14 TGTGCCAGCAGCTCCGTTAGCGGGAGCTGGGAGCAGTACTTC CASSSVSGSWEQYF
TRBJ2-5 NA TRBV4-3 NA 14 TGCGCCAGCAGCCAAGATCGGCTAGTGGAGACCCAGTACTTC CASSQDRLVETQYF
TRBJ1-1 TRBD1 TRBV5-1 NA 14 TGCGCCAGCAGCTTATTCAGGGGGGACACTGAAGCTTTCTTT CASSLFRGDTEAFF
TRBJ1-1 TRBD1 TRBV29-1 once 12 TGCAGCGTCGGGACAGGGATTTTAGGAGCTTTCTTT CSVGTGILGAFF
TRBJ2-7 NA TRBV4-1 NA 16 TGCGCCAGCAGCCAAGAGCCCCGTAACAGGGTAGGCGAGCAGTACTTC CASSQEPRNRVGEQYF
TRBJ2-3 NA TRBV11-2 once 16 TGTGCCAGCAGCCCCAACGGGATGGGTCGTACAGATACGCAGTATTTT CASSPNGMGRTDTQYF
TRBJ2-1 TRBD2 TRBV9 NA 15 TGTGCCAGCAGCGCTACTAGCGGGGGCAACAATGAGCAGTTCTTC CASSATSGGNNEQFF
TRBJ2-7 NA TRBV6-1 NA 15 TGTGCCAGCAGTGAAGCTGTACAGGTTTCCTACGAGCAGTACTTC CASSEAVQVSYEQYF
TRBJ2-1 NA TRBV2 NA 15 TGTGCCAGCAGTGAACGGGGGGACAAGAGTGATGAGCAGTTCTTC CASSERGDKSDEQFF
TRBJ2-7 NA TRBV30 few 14 TGTGCCTGGAGACGCCCGGGGAGCTCCTACGAGCAGTACTTC CAWRRPGSSYEQYF
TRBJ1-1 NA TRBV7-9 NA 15 TGTGCCAGCAGCTTAGTGCCATCAGTGAACACTGAAGCTTTCTTT CASSLVPSVNTEAFF
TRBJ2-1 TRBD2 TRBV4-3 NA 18 TGCGCCAGCAGCCAAGAGACTAGCGGGAGAGGTGCCCACAATGAGCAGTTCTTC CASSQETSGRGAHNEQFF
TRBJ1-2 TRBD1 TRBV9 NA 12 TGTGCCAGCCGGGACAGGGGCTATGGCTACACCTTC CASRDRGYGYTF
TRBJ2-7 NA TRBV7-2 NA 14 TGTGCCAGCAGCTTAGCGCTCAGGTCAACAATGCCGTACTTC CASSLALRSTMPYF
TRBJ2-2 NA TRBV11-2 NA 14 TGTGCCAGCAGCCCCCACGGAGTTCCCGGGGAGCTGTTTTTT CASSPHGVPGELFF
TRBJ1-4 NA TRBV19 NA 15 TGTGCCAGTATGGGGAGTCTCTCAACTAATGAAAAACTGTTTTTT CASMGSLSTNEKLFF